Presented here are 29 T cell receptor beta chains from one specimen sequenced in a study of T-cell reconstitution after alpha-beta-depleted transplantation in children. The authors prepared the TCRbeta library with unique molecular identifiers. One entry per CDR3 protein results from TCRdb running MiXCR on the PCR reads. The repertoire holds approximately 500,000 distinct CDR3 sequences, with about 10% as singletons. Material: PBMCs, obtained before TCRalphabeta/CD19-depleted stem cell transplant. These receptors were obtained from a child aged 2 to 10 with inherited bone marrow failure, due to receive a stem cell transplant.

This clonotype came up many times. The chain joins TRBV29-1 to TRBJ2-3, with 9 nucleotides matching TRBD1. Germline CDR1 SQVTM, CDR2 ANQGSEA. CDR3 length equals 14 residues. V trimming: 6 bases; J trimming: 6 bases; junction bases outside the gene matches: 10. In nucleotides, the CDR3 is TGCAGCGTGGTCGGGACAGGGATTGAGGATACGCAGTATTTT. Residues: CSVVGTGIEDTQYF.

This clonotype was counted ten times or more. The rearrangement joins TRBV20-1 to TRBJ2-2; 8 bases match TRBD2. Per germline, CDR1 DFQATT and CDR2 SNEGSKA (reference sequence). Germline trimming cut 1 base from V and 5 bases from J; bases unmatched to any gene: 12. The CDR3 has 17 residues. In nucleotides, the CDR3 is TGCAGTGCTAGAGGGGGAGTGGGGACTAGTGGTACCGGGGAGCTGTTTTTT. Translation: CSARGGVGTSGTGELFF.

This clonotype was seen repeatedly, ten times or more. The V gene is TRBV2, the J gene TRBJ1-2, with 7 bases aligning to TRBD1. Germline values: CDR1 SNHLY, CDR2 FYNNEI. CDR3 length equals 15 residues. The J segment lost 4 bases and the V segment lost 7 bases, leaving 12 bases of the junction unmatched. In DNA form, the CDR3 reads TGTGCCAGCATCCCACTTGGACAGGAACTCTATGGCTACACCTTC. Encoded protein: CASIPLGQELYGYTF.

This clonotype showed up many times. The V call is TRBV12-3 or TRBV12-4, the J call TRBJ2-4; D unresolved. This CDR3 has 13 amino acids. V was clipped by 6 bases and J by 5 bases, with 11 bases between them. The CDR3 region has the DNA TGTGCCAGCAGCAATGATTGGGAAAACATTCAGTACTTC. Encoded protein: CASSNDWENIQYF.

This clonotype has a handful of counts. The V gene is TRBV2, the J gene TRBJ2-6, with TRBD1 matching 10 bases. J gave up 0 bases and V 4 bases, and 9 bases lay outside the gene matches. CDR3 length: 19 amino acids. CDR1 is SNHLY and CDR2 is FYNNEI in the germline V gene. As DNA, the CDR3 is TGTGCCAGCAGTGTAGGGACAGGGGTTATTCTCTCTGGGGCCAACGTCCTGACTTTC. Translation: CASSVGTGVILSGANVLTF.

The chain carries TRBV7-2 and TRBJ2-3; D not certain. Per the germline V gene, CDR1 is SGHTA and CDR2 is FQGNSA. V was shortened by 6 bases and J by 1 base, with 11 bases between the two germline ends. The CDR3 runs 14 residues. The chain's CDR3 is CASSSRRGTDTQYF. CDR3 sequence (DNA): TGTGCCAGCAGTTCCAGACGAGGCACAGATACGCAGTATTTT.

This clonotype was seen repeatedly, ten times or more. The chain joins TRBV12-3 or TRBV12-4 to TRBJ1-6, with D tentatively TRBD1 (6 bases). V lost 3 bases, J lost 12 bases, and 18 bases lay in between. The CDR3 sequence is 15 residues long. CDR3 sequence: CASSLRGMEPRPLHF. The CDR3 nucleotides are TGTGCCAGCAGTTTGAGGGGGATGGAGCCCCGACCCCTCCACTTT.

This clonotype was seen at least ten times. The J gene is TRBJ2-7, the V gene TRBV11-2; no clear D gene. The CDR3 consists of 13 residues. Trimming removed 3 bases at V and 8 bases at J, with 14 bases between. CDR1 SGHAT and CDR2 FQNNGV come from the germline V gene. CDR3 nucleotides: TGTGCCAGCAGCTTTCGAAGATTCCCGAAGCAGTACTTC. The encoded protein is CASSFRRFPKQYF.

This clonotype was counted ten times or more. This chain links TRBV7-9 with TRBJ2-3; D is undetermined. Germline-derived CDR1 and CDR2 are SEHNR and FQNEAQ (reference sequence). The V gene lost 5 bases and the J gene lost 1 base, with 4 bases spanning the gap. This CDR3 contains 12 residues. The DNA for the CDR3 is TGTGCCAGCAGCCCCGGCACAGATACGCAGTATTTT. It is translated as CASSPGTDTQYF. Filled out from reference TRBV7-9 and TRBJ2-3, the complete variable domain reads DTGVSQNPRHKITKRGQNVTFRCDPISEHNRLYWYRQTLGQGPEFLTYFQNEAQLEKSRLLSDRFSAERPKGSFSTLEIQRTEQGDSAMYLCASSPGTDTQYFGPGTRLTVL.

The chain uses TRBV11-2 and TRBJ2-5; D uncertain. Germline-derived CDR1 and CDR2 are SGHAT and FQNNGV. V lost 3 bases, J lost 2 bases, and 19 bases lay in between. CDR3 length equals 17 residues. The CDR3 region is CASSFGFTGKLQETQYF. Written as DNA, the CDR3 is TGTGCCAGCAGCTTTGGGTTTACTGGTAAATTACAAGAGACCCAGTACTTC.

This clonotype came up many times. The rearrangement uses TRBV12-3 or TRBV12-4 and TRBJ2-7; 8 bases are a match to TRBD1. The CDR3 loop spans 14 amino acids. V was clipped by 5 bases and J by 0 bases; unmatched bases: 3. CDR3 sequence reads: CASSRQGFSYEQYF. CDR3 in DNA: TGTGCCAGCAGTCGACAGGGGTTCTCCTACGAGCAGTACTTC.

This clonotype was counted at least ten times. CDR3 residues: CASSLDPQRFSYEQYF. In nucleotides, the CDR3 is TGTGCCAGCAGCTTAGATCCCCAGCGGTTCTCCTACGAGCAGTACTTC. The rearrangement uses TRBV11-2 and TRBJ2-7, with D maybe TRBD2 (5 bases). Trimming took 0 bases from V and 0 from J, leaving 12 bases between them. Germline V gene lookup returns CDR1 SGHAT and CDR2 FQNNGV. CDR3 length: 16 residues.

This clonotype has ten or more counts. The CDR3 protein is CASRPGQSNYGYTF. CDR3 coding DNA: TGTGCCAGCAGGCCGGGACAGTCTAACTATGGCTACACCTTC. The chain employs TRBV28 and TRBJ1-2, with 7 bases aligning to TRBD1. CDR3 length: 14 amino acids. Germline V lookup: CDR1 MDHEN, CDR2 SYDVKM. Trimming cost V 6 bases and J 0 bases; bases outside gene matches: 4.

This clonotype was seen repeatedly, ten times or more. The J gene is TRBJ2-5, the V gene TRBV18, with no clear D. In germline, CDR1 is KGHSH, CDR2 LQKENI. V was cut by 0 bases and J by 1 base, with 9 bases left in between. This CDR3 is built from 15 residues. This CDR3 reads CASSPPVSGQETQYF. The CDR3 nucleotides are TGTGCCAGCTCACCACCGGTTTCTGGCCAAGAGACCCAGTACTTC. Variable domain in full (rest from reference TRBV18 and TRBJ2-5): NAGVMQNPRHLVRRRGQEARLRCSPMKGHSHVYWYRQLPEEGLKFMVYLQKENIIDESGMPKERFSAEFPKEGPSILRIQQVVRGDSAAYFCASSPPVSGQETQYFGPGTRLLVL.

Many counts were recorded for this clonotype. The V call is TRBV28, the J call TRBJ1-1; no definite D call. Germline V gene data show CDR1 as MDHEN and CDR2 as SYDVKM. This CDR3 spans 16 amino acids. V lost 5 bases and J 4 bases, leaving 20 bases between the germline ends. CDR3 sequence: CASSPNPWAVGTEAFF. CDR3 in DNA: TGTGCCAGCAGTCCGAACCCGTGGGCCGTGGGCACTGAAGCTTTCTTT.

This clonotype was detected ten times or more. Written as DNA, the CDR3 is TGCGCCAGCAGCGAAATCTGGGGGAATGAGCAGTTCTTC. Its translation is CASSEIWGNEQFF. The gene calls are TRBV5-1 and TRBJ2-1; D may match TRBD1 or TRBD2 (5 bases each). V lost 4 bases to trimming and J lost 7 bases, with 12 bases between them. The CDR3 sequence is 13 residues long. Germline V lookup: CDR1 SGHRS, CDR2 YFSETQ.

By share, this clonotype ranks as medium-sized. The chain couples TRBV5-1 to TRBJ2-5; D is perhaps TRBD2 (5 bases). This CDR3 has 17 amino acids. V shed 0 bases and J shed 4 bases, with 19 bases lying between them. Germline V gene sequence: CDR1 SGHRS, CDR2 YFSETQ. Here the CDR3 reads CASSLGATKLGSETQYF. CDR3 sequence (DNA): TGCGCCAGCAGCTTGGGGGCGACTAAGCTTGGGTCAGAGACCCAGTACTTC.

This clonotype was seen just once. One junction end disagrees with the germline gene, perhaps due to a read error. V gene TRBV11-1 combines with J gene TRBJ2-1; 7 nucleotides match TRBD2. Germline values: CDR1 SGHAT, CDR2 FQDESV (reference sequence). The CDR3 is made up of 17 amino acids. The CDR3 sequence is CASSPAFGGRAKNDQFF. The CDR3 nucleotides are TGTGCCAGCAGCCCTGCATTTGGAGGGAGGGCCAAGAATGACCAGTTCTTC.

This clonotype occurred many times. V and J are TRBV7-2 and TRBJ2-3; 9 bases map to TRBD2. The CDR3 contains 16 residues. The germline V gene encodes CDR1 SGHTA and CDR2 FQGNSA. Trimming took 5 bases from V and 1 from J; bases not matched to a gene: 7. Here the CDR3 DNA reads TGTGCCAGCAGCCCCCGACTAGCGGCAGGCACAGATACGCAGTATTTT. Translation: CASSPRLAAGTDTQYF.

The genes are TRBV4-3 and TRBJ2-1; D not resolved. V lost 0 bases and J lost 2, with 8 bases in between. The CDR3 contains 15 residues. Per germline, CDR1 LGHNA and CDR2 YSLEER. The chain's CDR3 is CASSQDSLTYNEQFF. The CDR3 bases are TGCGCCAGCAGCCAAGATTCCTTGACCTACAATGAGCAGTTCTTC.

This clonotype was observed a few times. This may stem from a read error, because a much larger clone lies one nucleotide away. The rearrangement links TRBV12-3 or TRBV12-4 to TRBJ2-7; D gene uncertain. The CDR3 contains 13 residues. With 11 bases removed from V and 3 bases from J, the gap between germline ends came to 17 bases. CDR3 amino acids: CAPLWRLCYEQYF. CDR3 bases: TGTGCCCCACTCTGGAGACTCTGCTACGAGCAGTACTTC.

The sample holds many counts of this clonotype. The J gene is TRBJ2-7, the V gene TRBV29-1; a possible D gene is TRBD1 (7 bases). CDR1 SQVTM and CDR2 ANQGSEA come from the germline V gene. The CDR3 has 16 residues. V shed 5 bases and J shed 1 base, with 21 bases lying between them. This CDR3 is CSVFGQGGSTSYEQYF. CDR3 nucleotides: TGCAGCGTTTTTGGGCAGGGGGGTAGTACGTCCTACGAGCAGTACTTC.

In this sample, this clonotype turned up many times. This chain uses TRBV4-3 with TRBJ2-1; 9 bases match TRBD2. V shed 3 bases, J shed 8 bases, and the junction held 5 bases outside the gene matches. Germline loops: CDR1 LGHNA, CDR2 YSLEER. The CDR3 length is 14 residues. The CDR3 nucleotides read TGCGCCAGCAGCCACGCGGGAGGGCCCGATGAGCAGTTCTTC. Translated, it gives CASSHAGGPDEQFF.

This clonotype was counted many times. The chain joins TRBV6-2 or TRBV6-3 to TRBJ2-1; 7 nucleotides agree with TRBD2. The germline V gene encodes CDR1 MNHEY and CDR2 SVGEGT. V was clipped by 5 bases and J by 10 bases; unmatched bases: 11. The CDR3 has 14 residues. This CDR3 reads CASSPTPLAWEQFF. DNA of the CDR3: TGTGCCAGCAGTCCGACCCCACTAGCGTGGGAGCAGTTCTTC.

This clonotype was detected ten times or more. This chain joins TRBV10-3 and TRBJ2-1; no clear D gene. The CDR3 contains 12 residues. Germline CDR1 and CDR2: ENHRY and SYGVKD. The germline V and J ends were trimmed by 0 bases and 7 bases, with 4 bases remaining between them. The CDR3 DNA reads as TGTGCCATCAGTGAGTCTAGGAATGAGCAGTTCTTC. It specifies CAISESRNEQFF.

This clonotype was observed at least ten times. CDR3: CASSFEDRLEAFF. The CDR3 DNA reads TGTGCCAGCAGTTTTGAAGACAGGTTGGAAGCTTTCTTT. V and J are TRBV12-3 or TRBV12-4 and TRBJ1-1; maybe TRBD1 (6 bases). Deletions cut 3 bases from V and 8 bases from J, with 13 bases between. CDR3 length equals 13 residues.

This sequence joins TRBV13 and TRBJ2-3; no reliable D call. Trimming pared 0 bases from V and 4 bases from J, leaving 17 bases between. The CDR3 totals 17 residues. CDR1 and CDR2 (germline): PRHDT, FYEKMQ (reference sequence). The DNA for the CDR3 is TGTGCCAGCAGCTTAGGCCTTTTGCAGATCAGGTCAGATACGCAGTATTTT. Protein: CASSLGLLQIRSDTQYF.

This clonotype was picked up many times. The V and J genes are TRBV20-1 and TRBJ2-1; 7 bases are shared with TRBD2. V was pared by 6 bases and J by 2 bases, with 19 bases of the junction left unmatched. Germline CDR1 reads DFQATT; CDR2 reads SNEGSKA (reference sequence). The CDR3 has 18 residues. In nucleotides, the CDR3 is TGCAGTGCCTACCGGGGGAAGACCCGAGGGAGGGCCTACAATGAGCAGTTCTTC. This gives the protein CSAYRGKTRGRAYNEQFF.

There are many counts of this clonotype. The rearrangement links TRBV6-1 to TRBJ2-1; 9 bases align to TRBD2. The V and J ends lost 8 bases and 4 bases, in that order; junction bases with no gene match: 9. This CDR3 comprises 15 residues. Germline assignment: CDR1 MNHNS and CDR2 SASEGT. CDR3 residues: CASSQSLAGYNEQFF. CDR3 bases: TGTGCCAGCTCCCAAAGTCTAGCGGGATACAATGAGCAGTTCTTC.